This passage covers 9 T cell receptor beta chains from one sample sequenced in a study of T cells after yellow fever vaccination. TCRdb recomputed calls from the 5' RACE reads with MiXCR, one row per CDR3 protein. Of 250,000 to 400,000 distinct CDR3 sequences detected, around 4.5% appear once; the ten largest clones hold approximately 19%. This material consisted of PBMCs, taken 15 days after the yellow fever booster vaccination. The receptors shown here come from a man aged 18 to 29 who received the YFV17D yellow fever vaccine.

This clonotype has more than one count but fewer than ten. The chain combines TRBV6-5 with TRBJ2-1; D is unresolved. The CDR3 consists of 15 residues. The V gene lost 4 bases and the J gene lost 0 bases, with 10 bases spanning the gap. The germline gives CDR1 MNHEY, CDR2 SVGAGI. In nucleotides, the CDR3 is TGTGCCAGCAGTTCCACCTACGGCTCCTACAATGAGCAGTTCTTC. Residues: CASSSTYGSYNEQFF.

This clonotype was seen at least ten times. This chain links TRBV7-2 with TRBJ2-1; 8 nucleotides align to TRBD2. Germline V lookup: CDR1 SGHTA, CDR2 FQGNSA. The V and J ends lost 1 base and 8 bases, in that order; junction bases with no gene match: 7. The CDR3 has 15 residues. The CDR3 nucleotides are TGTGCCAGCAGCTTAGTGGGACTAGGGGTGGATGAGCAGTTCTTC. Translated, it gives CASSLVGLGVDEQFF. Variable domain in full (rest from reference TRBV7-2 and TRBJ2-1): GAGVSQSPSNKVTEKGKDVELRCDPISGHTALYWYRQSLGQGLEFLIYFQGNSAPDKSGLPSDRFSAERTGGSVSTLTIQRTQQEDSAVYLCASSLVGLGVDEQFFGPGTRLTVL.

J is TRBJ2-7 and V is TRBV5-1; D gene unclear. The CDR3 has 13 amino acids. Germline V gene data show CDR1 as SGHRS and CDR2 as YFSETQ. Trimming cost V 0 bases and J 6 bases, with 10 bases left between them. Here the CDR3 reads CASSLGYGSEQYV. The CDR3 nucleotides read TGCGCCAGCAGCTTGGGGTATGGATCCGAGCAGTACGTC.

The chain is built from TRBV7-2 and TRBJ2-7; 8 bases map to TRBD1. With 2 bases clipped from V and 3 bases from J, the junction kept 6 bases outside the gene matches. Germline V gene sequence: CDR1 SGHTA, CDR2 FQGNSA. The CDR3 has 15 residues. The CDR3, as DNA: TGTGCCAGCAGCTTAACCAGGGGGCATAGCTACGAGCAGTACTTC. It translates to CASSLTRGHSYEQYF.

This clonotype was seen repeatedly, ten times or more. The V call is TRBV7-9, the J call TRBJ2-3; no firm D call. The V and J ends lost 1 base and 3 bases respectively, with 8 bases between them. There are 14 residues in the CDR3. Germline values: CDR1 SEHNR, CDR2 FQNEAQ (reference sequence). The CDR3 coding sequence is TGTGCCAGCAGCTTAGGACGACTTACAGATACGCAGTATTTT. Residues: CASSLGRLTDTQYF.

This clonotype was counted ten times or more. This CDR3 reads CASSLDPGAKNIQYF. The CDR3 region has the DNA TGCGCCAGCAGCTTGGATCCGGGCGCCAAAAACATTCAGTACTTC. The rearrangement uses TRBV5-1 and TRBJ2-4; D is unclear. The V end lost 0 bases, the J end lost 1 base, and 8 bases lay between the germline ends. The germline V gene has CDR1 SGHRS and CDR2 YFSETQ. The CDR3 has 15 amino acids.

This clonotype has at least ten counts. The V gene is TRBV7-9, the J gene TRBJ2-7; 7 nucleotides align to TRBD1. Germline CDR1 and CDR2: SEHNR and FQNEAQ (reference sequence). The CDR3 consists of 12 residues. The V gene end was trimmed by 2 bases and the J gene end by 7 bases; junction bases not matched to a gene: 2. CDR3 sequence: CASSLRQGEQYF. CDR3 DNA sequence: TGTGCCAGCAGCTTAAGACAGGGTGAGCAGTACTTC.

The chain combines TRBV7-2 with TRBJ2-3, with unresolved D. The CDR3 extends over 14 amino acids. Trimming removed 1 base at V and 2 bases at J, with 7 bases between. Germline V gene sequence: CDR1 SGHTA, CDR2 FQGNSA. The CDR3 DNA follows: TGTGCCAGCAGCTTAGATGGCCACACAGATACGCAGTATTTT. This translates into CASSLDGHTDTQYF.

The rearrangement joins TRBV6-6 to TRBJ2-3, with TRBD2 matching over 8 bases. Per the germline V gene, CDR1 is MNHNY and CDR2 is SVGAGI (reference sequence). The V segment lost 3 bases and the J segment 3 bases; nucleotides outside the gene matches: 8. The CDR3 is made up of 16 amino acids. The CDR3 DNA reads TGTGCCAGCAGTTATGGGCTAGCGGGCTTAACAGATACGCAGTATTTT. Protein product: CASSYGLAGLTDTQYF.